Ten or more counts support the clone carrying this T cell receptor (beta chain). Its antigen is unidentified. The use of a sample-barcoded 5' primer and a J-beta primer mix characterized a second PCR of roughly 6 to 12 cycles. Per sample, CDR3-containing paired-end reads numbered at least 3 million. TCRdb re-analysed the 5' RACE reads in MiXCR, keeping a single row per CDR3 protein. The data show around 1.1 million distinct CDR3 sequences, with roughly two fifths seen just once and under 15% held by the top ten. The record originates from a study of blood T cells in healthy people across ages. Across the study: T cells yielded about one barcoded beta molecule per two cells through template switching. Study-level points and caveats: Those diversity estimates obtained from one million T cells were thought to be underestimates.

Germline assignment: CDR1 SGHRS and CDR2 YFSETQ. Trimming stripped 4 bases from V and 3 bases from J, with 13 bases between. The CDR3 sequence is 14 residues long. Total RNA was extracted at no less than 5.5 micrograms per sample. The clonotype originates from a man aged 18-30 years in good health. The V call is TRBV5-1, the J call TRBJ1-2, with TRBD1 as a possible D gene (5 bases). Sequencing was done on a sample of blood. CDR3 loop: CASSLGTVDYGYTF. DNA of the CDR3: TGCGCCAGCAGCCTCGGGACGGTAGACTATGGCTACACCTTC.